Below, 7 T cell receptor beta chains from the same sample are listed, as sequenced in a study of blood T cell repertoires in COVID-19. Produced via immunoSEQ multiplex PCR; TCRdb's table is partial and in-frame only. The sample includes hundreds of thousands of clones, 89% of them seen just once. Sample: peripheral blood. These receptors all stem from a woman aged 30 to 39 with COVID-19, enrolled during active disease.

The chain uses TRBV7-8 and TRBJ1-2; 9 nucleotides match TRBD1. V dropped 0 bases and J dropped 5; count of bases not matched to a gene: 1. The CDR3 extends over 14 amino acids. Germline CDR1 reads SGHVS; CDR2 reads FQNEAQ. The CDR3 region has the DNA TGTGCCAGCAGCTTAGCCGGGACAGGGTATGGCTACACCTTC. This translates into CASSLAGTGYGYTF. Combining the CDR3 with reference TRBV7-8 and TRBJ1-2 gives the whole variable domain GAGVSQSPRYKVAKRGQDVALRCDPISGHVSLFWYQQALGQGPEFLTYFQNEAQLDKSGLPSDRFFAERPEGSVSTLKIQRTQQEDSAVYLCASSLAGTGYGYTFGSGTRLTVV.

The chain links TRBV6-1 to TRBJ2-2; perhaps TRBD2 as D (5 bases). V was clipped by 0 bases and J by 9 bases, with 8 bases between them. The CDR3 is 13 residues long. Per germline, CDR1 MNHNS and CDR2 SASEGT. CDR3 loop: CASSEARARELFF. CDR3 DNA: TGTGCCAGCAGTGAAGCGAGGGCAAGGGAGCTGTTTTTT.

The rearrangement joins TRBV5-6 to TRBJ2-2; 8 bases are shared with TRBD1. The CDR3 totals 15 residues. V shed 4 bases and J 4 bases; nucleotides not matched to a gene: 6. Germline V gene sequence: CDR1 SGHDT, CDR2 YYEEEE. CDR3 in DNA: TGTGCCAGCAGCCCCCTTACAGGGGGCACCGGGGAGCTGTTTTTT. Amino acid sequence: CASSPLTGGTGELFF.

This chain links TRBV19 with TRBJ2-3; 8 nucleotides match TRBD1. The CDR3 consists of 15 residues. Losses at the gene ends were 8 bases for V and 3 bases for J; bases not matched to a gene: 10. Per the germline V gene, CDR1 is LNHDA and CDR2 is SQIVND (reference sequence). CDR3 sequence (DNA): TGTGCCAGTTCCGGGACAGGAAAAAGGACAGATACGCAGTATTTT. The encoded protein is CASSGTGKRTDTQYF. The variable domain in full, completed from reference TRBV19 and TRBJ2-3, reads DGGITQSPKYLFRKEGQNVTLSCEQNLNHDAMYWYRQDPGQGLRLIYYSQIVNDFQKGDIAEGYSVSREKKESFPLTVTSAQKNPTAFYLCASSGTGKRTDTQYFGPGTRLTVL.

V and J are TRBV7-6 and TRBJ2-3; 12 bases are a match to TRBD2. The CDR3 has 17 amino acids. Looked up from germline, CDR1 is SGHVS and CDR2 is FNYEAQ. The ends lost 4 bases at V and 3 bases at J; junction bases unmatched: 8. The CDR3 spells CASSSGPLAGGTDTQYF. The CDR3 DNA reads as TGTGCCAGCAGCTCGGGCCCGCTAGCGGGAGGGACAGATACGCAGTATTTT.

This chain joins TRBV12-5 and TRBJ2-2; possible D gene TRBD2, 5 bases. The CDR3 is made up of 17 amino acids. V was trimmed by 0 bases and J by 3 bases, leaving 14 bases between them. Germline V gene sequence: CDR1 LGHNT, CDR2 FRNRAP. CDR3 sequence: CASGLVDWSGDTGELFF. The CDR3 coding sequence is TGTGCTAGTGGTTTGGTAGATTGGTCCGGGGACACCGGGGAGCTGTTTTTT.

This chain uses TRBV3-1 (or the pseudogene TRBV3-2) with TRBJ1-6; D unclear. V was shortened by 1 base and J by 3 bases, with 7 bases between the two germline ends. CDR1 is LGHDT, CDR2 YNNKEL, per germline (reference sequence). The CDR3 contains 15 residues. The chain's CDR3 is CASSQGTNYNSPLHF. In DNA form, the CDR3 reads TGTGCCAGCAGCCAAGGAACAAACTATAATTCACCCCTCCACTTT.